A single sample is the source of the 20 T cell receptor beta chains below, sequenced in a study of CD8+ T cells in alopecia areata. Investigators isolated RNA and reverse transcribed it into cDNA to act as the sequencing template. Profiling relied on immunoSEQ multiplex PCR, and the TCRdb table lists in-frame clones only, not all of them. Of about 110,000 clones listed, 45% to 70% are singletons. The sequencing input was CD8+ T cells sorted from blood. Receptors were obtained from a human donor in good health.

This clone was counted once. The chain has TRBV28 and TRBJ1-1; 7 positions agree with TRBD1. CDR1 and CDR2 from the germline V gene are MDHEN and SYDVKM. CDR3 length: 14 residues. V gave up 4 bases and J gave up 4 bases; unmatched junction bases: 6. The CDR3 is CASSSIAGGTEAFF. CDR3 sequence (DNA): TGTGCCAGCAGTTCAATTGCAGGGGGCACTGAAGCTTTCTTT.

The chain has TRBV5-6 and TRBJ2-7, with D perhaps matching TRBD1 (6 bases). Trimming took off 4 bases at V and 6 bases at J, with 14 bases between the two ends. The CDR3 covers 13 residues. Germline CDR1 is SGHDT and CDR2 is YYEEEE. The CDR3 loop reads CASSQQGWGEQYF. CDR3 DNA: TGTGCCAGCAGCCAACAGGGTTGGGGCGAGCAGTACTTC.

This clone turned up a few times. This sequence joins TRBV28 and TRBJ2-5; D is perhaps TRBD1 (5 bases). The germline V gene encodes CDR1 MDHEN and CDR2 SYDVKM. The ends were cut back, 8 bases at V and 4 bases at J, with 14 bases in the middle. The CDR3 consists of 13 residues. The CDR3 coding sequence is TGTGCCAGCTTGGGGCAGGGCGGAGAGACCCAGTACTTC. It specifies CASLGQGGETQYF.

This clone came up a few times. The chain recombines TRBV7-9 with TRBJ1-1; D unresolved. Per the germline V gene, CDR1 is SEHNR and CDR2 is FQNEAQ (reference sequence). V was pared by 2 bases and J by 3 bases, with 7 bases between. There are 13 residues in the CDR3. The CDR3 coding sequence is TGTGCCAGCAGCTTACCGGGGTACACTGAAGCTTTCTTT. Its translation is CASSLPGYTEAFF.

Here the CDR3 DNA reads TGTGCCAGCAGCTTATACCAGCGGGGGGGGACCCAGTACTTC. Protein product: CASSLYQRGGTQYF. The chain employs TRBV11-2 and TRBJ2-5, with TRBD2 identical over 10 bases. The germline gives CDR1 SGHAT, CDR2 FQNNGV. This CDR3 is 14 amino acids long. The V segment lost 2 bases and the J segment 7 bases; nucleotides outside the gene matches: 4.

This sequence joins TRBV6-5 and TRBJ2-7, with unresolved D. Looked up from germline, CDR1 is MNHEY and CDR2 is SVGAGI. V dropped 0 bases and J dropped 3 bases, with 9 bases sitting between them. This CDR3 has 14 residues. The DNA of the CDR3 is TGTGCCAGCAGTTACTCGATGGGCCTCTACGAGCAGTACTTC. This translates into CASSYSMGLYEQYF.

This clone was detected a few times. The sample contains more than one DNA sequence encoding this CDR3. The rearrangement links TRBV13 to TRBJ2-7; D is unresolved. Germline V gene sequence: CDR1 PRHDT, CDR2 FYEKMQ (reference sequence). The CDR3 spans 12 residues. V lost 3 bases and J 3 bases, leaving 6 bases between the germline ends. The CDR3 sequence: CASSFGGYEQYF. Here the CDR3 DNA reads TGTGCCAGCAGCTTTGGTGGCTACGAGCAGTACTTC.

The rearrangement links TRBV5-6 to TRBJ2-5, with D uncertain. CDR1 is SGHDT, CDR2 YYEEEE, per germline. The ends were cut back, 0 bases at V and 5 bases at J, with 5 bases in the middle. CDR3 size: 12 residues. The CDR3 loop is CASSLAFETQYF. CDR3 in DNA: TGTGCCAGCAGCTTGGCCTTTGAGACCCAGTACTTC.

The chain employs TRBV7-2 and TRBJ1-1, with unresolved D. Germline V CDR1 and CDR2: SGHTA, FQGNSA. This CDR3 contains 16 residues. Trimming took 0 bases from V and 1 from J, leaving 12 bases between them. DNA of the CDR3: TGTGCCAGCAGCTTAGCTGCGGGAGGGAGGAACACTGAAGCTTTCTTT. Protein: CASSLAAGGRNTEAFF.

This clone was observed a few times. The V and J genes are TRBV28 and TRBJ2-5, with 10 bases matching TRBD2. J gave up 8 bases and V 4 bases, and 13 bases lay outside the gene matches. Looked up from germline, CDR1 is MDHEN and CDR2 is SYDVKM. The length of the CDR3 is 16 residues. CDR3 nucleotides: TGTGCCAGCAGTTCCTGGACTAGCGGCGAGGACCCTACCCAGTACTTC. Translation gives CASSSWTSGEDPTQYF. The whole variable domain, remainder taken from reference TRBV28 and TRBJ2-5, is DVKVTQSSRYLVKRTGEKVFLECVQDMDHENMFWYRQDPGLGLRLIYFSYDVKMKEKGDIPEGYSVSREKKERFSLILESASTNQTSMYLCASSSWTSGEDPTQYFGPGTRLLVL.

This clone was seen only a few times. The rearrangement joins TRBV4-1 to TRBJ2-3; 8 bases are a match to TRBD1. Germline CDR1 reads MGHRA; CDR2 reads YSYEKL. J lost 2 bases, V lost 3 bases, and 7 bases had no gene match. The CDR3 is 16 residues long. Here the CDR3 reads CASSQTWDRFTDTQYF. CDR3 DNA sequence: TGCGCCAGCAGCCAGACCTGGGACAGGTTCACAGATACGCAGTATTTT.

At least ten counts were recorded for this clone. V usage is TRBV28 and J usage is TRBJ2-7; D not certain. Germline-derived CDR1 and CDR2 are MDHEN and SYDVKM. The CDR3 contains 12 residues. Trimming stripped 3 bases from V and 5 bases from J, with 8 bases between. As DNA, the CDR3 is TGTGCCAGCAGTTTCGGACCGGACGAGCAGTACTTC. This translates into CASSFGPDEQYF.

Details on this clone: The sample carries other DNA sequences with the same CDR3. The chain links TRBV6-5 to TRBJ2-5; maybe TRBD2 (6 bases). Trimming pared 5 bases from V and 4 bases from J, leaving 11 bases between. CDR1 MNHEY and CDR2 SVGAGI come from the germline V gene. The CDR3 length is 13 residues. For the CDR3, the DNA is TGTGCCAGCAGTAGTGGAGGGCGAGAGACCCAGTACTTC. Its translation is CASSSGGRETQYF.

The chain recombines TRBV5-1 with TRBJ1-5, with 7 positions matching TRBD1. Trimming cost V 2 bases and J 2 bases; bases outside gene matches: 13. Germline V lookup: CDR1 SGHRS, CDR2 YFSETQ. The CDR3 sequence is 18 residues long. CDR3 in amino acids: CASSFQDRPERGNQPQHF. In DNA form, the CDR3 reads TGCGCCAGCAGCTTCCAGGACAGGCCTGAGAGGGGCAATCAGCCCCAGCATTTT. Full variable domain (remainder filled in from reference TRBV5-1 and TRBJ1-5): KAGVTQTPRYLIKTRGQQVTLSCSPISGHRSVSWYQQTPGQGLQFLFEYFSETQRNKGNFPGRFSGRQFSNSRSEMNVSTLELGDSALYLCASSFQDRPERGNQPQHFGDGTRLSIL.

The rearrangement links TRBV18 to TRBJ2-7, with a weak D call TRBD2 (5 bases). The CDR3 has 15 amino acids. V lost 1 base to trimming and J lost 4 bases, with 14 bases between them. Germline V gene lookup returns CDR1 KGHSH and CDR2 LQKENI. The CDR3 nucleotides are TGTGCCAGCTCACCACGTAGAGGGCGCAGGTACGAGCAGTACTTC. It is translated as CASSPRRGRRYEQYF.

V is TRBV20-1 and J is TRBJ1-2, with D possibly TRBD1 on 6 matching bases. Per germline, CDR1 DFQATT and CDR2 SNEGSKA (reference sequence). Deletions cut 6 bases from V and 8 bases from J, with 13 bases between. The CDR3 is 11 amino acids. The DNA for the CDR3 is TGCAGTGCGGGGACATGGCGGGGCTACACCTTC. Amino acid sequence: CSAGTWRGYTF.

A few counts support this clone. The CDR3, as DNA: TGTGCCAGCAGCTTCTTTGCAGGGAGCAATGAGCAGTTCTTC. This translates into CASSFFAGSNEQFF. This chain links TRBV7-4 with TRBJ2-1, with D possibly being TRBD1 or TRBD2 (5 bases each). Trimming took 3 bases from V and 6 from J, leaving 12 bases between them. CDR1 and CDR2 (germline): SGHVT, SQSDAQ. The CDR3 has 14 residues.

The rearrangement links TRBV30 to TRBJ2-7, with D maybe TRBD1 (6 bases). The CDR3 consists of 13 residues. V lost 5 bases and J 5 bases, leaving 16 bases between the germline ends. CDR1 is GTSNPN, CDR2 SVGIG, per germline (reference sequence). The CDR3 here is CAWSRGAGDEQYF. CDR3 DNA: TGTGCCTGGTCCCGAGGTGCAGGGGACGAGCAGTACTTC.

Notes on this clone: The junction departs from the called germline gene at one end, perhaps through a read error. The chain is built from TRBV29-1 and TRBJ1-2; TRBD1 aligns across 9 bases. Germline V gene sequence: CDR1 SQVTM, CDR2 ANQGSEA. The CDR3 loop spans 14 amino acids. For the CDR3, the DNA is TGCAGCGTGGGGCCCCGGGACAGGGACTATGGCCACACCTTC. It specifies CSVGPRDRDYGHTF.

The CDR3 loop reads CASSPGYGIGANTEAFF. The CDR3 bases are TGTGCCAGCAGCCCAGGCTATGGGATAGGGGCGAACACTGAAGCTTTCTTT. V gene TRBV9 combines with J gene TRBJ1-1; TRBD1 is a possible D gene (5 bases). V shed 4 bases and J shed 1 base, with 20 bases lying between them. The CDR3 sequence is 17 residues long. Germline CDR1 and CDR2: SGDLS and YYNGEE. Based on the CDR3 plus reference TRBV9 and TRBJ1-1, the full variable domain is DSGVTQTPKHLITATGQRVTLRCSPRSGDLSVYWYQQSLDQGLQFLIQYYNGEERAKGNILERFSAQQFPDLHSELNLSSLELGDSALYFCASSPGYGIGANTEAFFGQGTRLTVV.